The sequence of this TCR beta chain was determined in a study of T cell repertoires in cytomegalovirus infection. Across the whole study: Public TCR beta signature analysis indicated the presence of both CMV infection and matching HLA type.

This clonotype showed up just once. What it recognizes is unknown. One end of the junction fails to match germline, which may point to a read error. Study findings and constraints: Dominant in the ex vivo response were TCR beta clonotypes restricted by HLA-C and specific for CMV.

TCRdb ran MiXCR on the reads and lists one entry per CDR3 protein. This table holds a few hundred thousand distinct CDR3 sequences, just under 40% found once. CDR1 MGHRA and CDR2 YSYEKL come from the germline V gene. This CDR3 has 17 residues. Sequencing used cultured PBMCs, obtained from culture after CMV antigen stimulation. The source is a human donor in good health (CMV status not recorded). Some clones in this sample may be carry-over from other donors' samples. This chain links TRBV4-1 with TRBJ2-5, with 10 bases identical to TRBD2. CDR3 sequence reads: CASSLSSSGGPQETQYF. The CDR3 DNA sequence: TGTGCCAGCAGCCTATCGTCTAGCGGGGGACCCCAAGAGACCCAGTACTTC.